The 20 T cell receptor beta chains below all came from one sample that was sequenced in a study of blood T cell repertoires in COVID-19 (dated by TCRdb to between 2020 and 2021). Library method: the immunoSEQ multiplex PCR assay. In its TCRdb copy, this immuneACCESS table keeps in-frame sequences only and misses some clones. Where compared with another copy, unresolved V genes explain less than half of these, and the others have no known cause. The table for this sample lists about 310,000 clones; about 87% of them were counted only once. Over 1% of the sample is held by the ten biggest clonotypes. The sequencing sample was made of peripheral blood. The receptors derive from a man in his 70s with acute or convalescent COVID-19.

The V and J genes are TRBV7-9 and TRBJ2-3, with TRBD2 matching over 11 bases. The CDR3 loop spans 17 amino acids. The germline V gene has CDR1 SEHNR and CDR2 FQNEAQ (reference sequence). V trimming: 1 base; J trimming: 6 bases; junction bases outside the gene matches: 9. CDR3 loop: CASSLVGTSGGSDTQYF. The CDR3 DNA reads TGTGCCAGCAGCTTAGTAGGGACTAGCGGCGGGAGTGATACGCAGTATTTT.

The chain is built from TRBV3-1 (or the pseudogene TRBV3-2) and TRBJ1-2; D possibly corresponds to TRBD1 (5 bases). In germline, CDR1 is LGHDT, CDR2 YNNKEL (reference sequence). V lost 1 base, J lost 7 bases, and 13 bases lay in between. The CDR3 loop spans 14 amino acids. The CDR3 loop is CASSQVTDTGGYTF. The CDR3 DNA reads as TGTGCCAGCAGCCAAGTCACGGATACAGGTGGCTACACCTTC.

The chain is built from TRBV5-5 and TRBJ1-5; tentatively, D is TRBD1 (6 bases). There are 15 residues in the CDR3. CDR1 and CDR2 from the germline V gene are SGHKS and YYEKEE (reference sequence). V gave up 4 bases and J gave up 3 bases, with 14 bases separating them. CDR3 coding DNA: TGTGCCAGCAGCCCGGAGACAGGCCACAATCAGCCCCAGCATTTT. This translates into CASSPETGHNQPQHF.

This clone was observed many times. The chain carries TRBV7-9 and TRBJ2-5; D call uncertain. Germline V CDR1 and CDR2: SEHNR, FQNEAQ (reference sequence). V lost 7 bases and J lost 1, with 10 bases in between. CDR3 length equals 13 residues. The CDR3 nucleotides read TGTGCCAGCAACCACATCCTCCAAGAGACCCAGTACTTC. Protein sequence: CASNHILQETQYF.

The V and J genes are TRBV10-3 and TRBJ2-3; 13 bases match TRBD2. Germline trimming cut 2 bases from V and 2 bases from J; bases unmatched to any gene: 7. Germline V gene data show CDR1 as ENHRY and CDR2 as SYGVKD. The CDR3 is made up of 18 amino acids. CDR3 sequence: CAISEPKGLAGYTDTQYF. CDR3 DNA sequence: TGTGCCATCAGTGAGCCCAAGGGACTAGCGGGGTACACAGATACGCAGTATTTT.

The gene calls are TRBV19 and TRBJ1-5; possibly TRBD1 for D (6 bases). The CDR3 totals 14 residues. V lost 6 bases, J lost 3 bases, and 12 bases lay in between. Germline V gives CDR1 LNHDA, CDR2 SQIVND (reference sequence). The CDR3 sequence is CASSHGQINQPQHF. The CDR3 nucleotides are TGTGCCAGTAGCCACGGACAGATCAATCAGCCCCAGCATTTT.

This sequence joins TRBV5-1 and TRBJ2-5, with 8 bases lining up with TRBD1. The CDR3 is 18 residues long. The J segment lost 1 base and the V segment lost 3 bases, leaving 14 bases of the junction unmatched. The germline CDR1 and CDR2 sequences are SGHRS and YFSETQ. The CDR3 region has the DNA TGCGCCAGCAGCTCTACCCCGAGACAGGGGTCCCCCCAAGAGACCCAGTACTTC. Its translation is CASSSTPRQGSPQETQYF. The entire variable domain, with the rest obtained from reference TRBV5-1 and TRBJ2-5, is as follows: KAGVTQTPRYLIKTRGQQVTLSCSPISGHRSVSWYQQTPGQGLQFLFEYFSETQRNKGNFPGRFSGRQFSNSRSEMNVSTLELGDSALYLCASSSTPRQGSPQETQYFGPGTRLLVL.

CDR3 residues: CASSLERAGSYEQYF. The CDR3 nucleotides are TGTGCCAGCAGCTTGGAGAGGGCGGGGTCATACGAGCAGTACTTC. The V and J genes are TRBV5-4 and TRBJ2-7; D is perhaps TRBD2 (6 bases). The CDR3 totals 15 residues. The germline V gene has CDR1 SGHNT and CDR2 YYREEE (reference sequence). V gave up 0 bases and J gave up 4 bases, with 14 bases separating them.

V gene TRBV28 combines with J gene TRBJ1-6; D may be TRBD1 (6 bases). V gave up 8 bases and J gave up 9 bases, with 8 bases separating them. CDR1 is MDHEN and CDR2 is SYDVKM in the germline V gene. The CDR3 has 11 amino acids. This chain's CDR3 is CASGGASPLHF. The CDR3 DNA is TGTGCCAGCGGGGGGGCTTCACCCCTCCACTTT.

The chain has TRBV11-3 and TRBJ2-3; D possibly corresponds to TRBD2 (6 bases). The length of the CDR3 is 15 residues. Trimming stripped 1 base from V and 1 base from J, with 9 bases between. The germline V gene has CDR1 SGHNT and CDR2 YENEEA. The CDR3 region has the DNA TGTGCCAGCAGCTTAGGGGGGGAAGGCACAGATACGCAGTATTTT. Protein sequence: CASSLGGEGTDTQYF.

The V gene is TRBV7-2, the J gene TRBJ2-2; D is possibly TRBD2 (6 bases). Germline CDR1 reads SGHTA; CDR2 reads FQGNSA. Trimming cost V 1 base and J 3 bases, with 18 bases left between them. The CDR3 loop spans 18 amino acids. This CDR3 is CASSLGPASVADTGELFF. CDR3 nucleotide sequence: TGTGCCAGCAGCTTAGGTCCCGCTAGCGTGGCGGACACCGGGGAGCTGTTTTTT.

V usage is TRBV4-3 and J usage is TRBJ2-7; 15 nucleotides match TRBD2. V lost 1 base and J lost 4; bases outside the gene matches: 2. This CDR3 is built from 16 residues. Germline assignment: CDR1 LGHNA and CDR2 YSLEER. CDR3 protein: CASSQGTSGRGYEQYF. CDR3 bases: TGCGCCAGCAGCCAAGGGACTAGCGGGAGGGGATACGAGCAGTACTTC.

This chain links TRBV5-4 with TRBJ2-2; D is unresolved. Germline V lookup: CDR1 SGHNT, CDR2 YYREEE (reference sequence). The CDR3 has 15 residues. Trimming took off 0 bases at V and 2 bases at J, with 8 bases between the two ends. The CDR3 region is CASSLARPNTGELFF. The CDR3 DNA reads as TGTGCCAGCAGCTTGGCCAGGCCTAACACCGGGGAGCTGTTTTTT.

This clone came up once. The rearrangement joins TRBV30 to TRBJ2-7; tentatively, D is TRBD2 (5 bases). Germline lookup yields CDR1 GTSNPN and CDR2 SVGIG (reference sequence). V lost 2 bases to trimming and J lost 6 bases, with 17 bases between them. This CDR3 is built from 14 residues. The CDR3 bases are TGTGCCTGGAGTAAGATGTCGGGATACGGCGAGCAGTACTTC. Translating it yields CAWSKMSGYGEQYF.

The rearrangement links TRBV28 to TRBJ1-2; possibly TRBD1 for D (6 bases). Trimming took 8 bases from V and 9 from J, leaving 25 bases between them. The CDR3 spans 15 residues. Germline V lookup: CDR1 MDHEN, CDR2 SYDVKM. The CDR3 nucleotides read TGTGCCAGCGGAGTTCCGGAAGGGGTCCAGGGGAGCTACACCTTC. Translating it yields CASGVPEGVQGSYTF.

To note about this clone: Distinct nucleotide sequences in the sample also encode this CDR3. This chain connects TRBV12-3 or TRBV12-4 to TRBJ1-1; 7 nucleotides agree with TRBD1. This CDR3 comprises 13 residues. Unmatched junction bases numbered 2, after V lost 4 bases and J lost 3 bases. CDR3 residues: CASSYRGDTEAFF. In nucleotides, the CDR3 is TGTGCCAGCAGTTACAGGGGCGACACTGAAGCTTTCTTT.

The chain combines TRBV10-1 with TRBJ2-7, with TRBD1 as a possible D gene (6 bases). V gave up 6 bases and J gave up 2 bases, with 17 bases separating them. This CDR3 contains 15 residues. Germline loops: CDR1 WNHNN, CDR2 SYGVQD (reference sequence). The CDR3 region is CASRVTGFYTYEQYF. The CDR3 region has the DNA TGCGCCAGCAGAGTTACAGGGTTTTATACCTACGAGCAGTACTTC.

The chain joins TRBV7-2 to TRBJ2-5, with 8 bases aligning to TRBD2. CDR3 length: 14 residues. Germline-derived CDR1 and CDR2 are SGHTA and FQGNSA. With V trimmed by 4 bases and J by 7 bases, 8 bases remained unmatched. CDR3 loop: CASSSEGLGATQYF. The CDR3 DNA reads TGTGCCAGCAGCTCCGAGGGACTAGGAGCGACCCAGTACTTC.

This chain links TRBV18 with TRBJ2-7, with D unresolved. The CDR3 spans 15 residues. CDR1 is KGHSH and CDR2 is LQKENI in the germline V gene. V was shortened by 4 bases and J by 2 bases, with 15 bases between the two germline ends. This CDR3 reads CASSLGAEAPYEQYF. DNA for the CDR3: TGTGCCAGCTCACTTGGCGCAGAGGCCCCCTACGAGCAGTACTTC.

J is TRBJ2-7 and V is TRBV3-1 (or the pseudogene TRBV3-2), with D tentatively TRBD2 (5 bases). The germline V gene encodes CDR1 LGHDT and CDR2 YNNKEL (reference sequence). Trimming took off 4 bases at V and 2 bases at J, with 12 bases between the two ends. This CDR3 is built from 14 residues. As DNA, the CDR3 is TGTGCCAGCAGCCCAGACCGGGGTGCCTACGAGCAGTACTTC. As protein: CASSPDRGAYEQYF.